These 4 T cell receptor beta chains were all obtained from the same sample, sequenced in a study of CD8 T cells in Susac syndrome. The authors reverse transcribed roughly 0.5 to 1 ug RNA with random hexamers. TCRdb analysed the immunoSEQ multiplex PCR reads with MiXCR anew, one entry per CDR3 protein. The data show about 210,000 distinct CDR3 sequences, under 95% seen once. Sequencing was carried out using CD4+ T cells from PBMCs. Receptors originate from a human donor in good health.

The chain combines TRBV9 with TRBJ1-1; no clear D gene. The V and J ends lost 3 bases and 3 bases respectively, with 15 bases between them. This CDR3 contains 15 residues. Germline V gene sequence: CDR1 SGDLS, CDR2 YYNGEE. In DNA, the CDR3 is TGTGCCAGCAGCGCGATCGGGTCAAGGCACACTGAAGCTTTCTTT. Translated: CASSAIGSRHTEAFF.

This clonotype has only one observation. The chain uses TRBV27 and TRBJ2-2; D assignment may be TRBD1 or TRBD2 (5 bases each). Between the trimmed V and J ends, which lost 7 bases and 0 bases, there was a span of 12 bases. The CDR3 is 15 amino acids. CDR1 is MNHEY, CDR2 SMNVEV, per germline (reference sequence). CDR3 region: CASTPGRTNTGELFF. The DNA of the CDR3 is TGTGCCAGCACCCCGGGACGTACGAACACCGGGGAGCTGTTTTTT.

The gene calls are TRBV4-1 and TRBJ2-2; D is ambiguous. Per the germline V gene, CDR1 is MGHRA and CDR2 is YSYEKL. Trimming removed 0 bases at V and 2 bases at J, with 7 bases between. This CDR3 is 15 amino acids long. CDR3 residues: CASSQEARNTGELFF. The CDR3 bases are TGCGCCAGCAGCCAAGAGGCCCGTAACACCGGGGAGCTGTTTTTT.

V and J are TRBV28 and TRBJ2-7, with D perhaps matching TRBD1 or TRBD2 (6 bases each). Germline V CDR1 and CDR2: MDHEN, SYDVKM. Trimming took 8 bases from V and 6 from J, leaving 17 bases between them. This CDR3 has 13 amino acids. The CDR3 loop is CASQQGRMSEQYV. The CDR3 DNA sequence: TGTGCCAGCCAGCAGGGGAGGATGAGCGAGCAGTACGTC.